The 17 T cell receptor beta chains below come from one sample, sequenced in a study of identical twins. TCRdb fed the 5' RACE reads into MiXCR, producing one record per CDR3 protein. The sample contains 500,000 to 550,000 distinct CDR3 sequences, 20% to 25% of which appear only once. This sample was also put to use in a study of T cells expressing NK-cell markers.

The specimen sequenced was CD4+ T cells sorted from blood. Source of these receptors: a woman under 30 in good health.

The gene calls are TRBV10-3 and TRBJ2-3; TRBD2 aligns across 7 bases. The CDR3 loop spans 21 amino acids. Germline V gives CDR1 ENHRY, CDR2 SYGVKD. V lost 4 bases to trimming and J lost 2 bases; unmatched junction nucleotides: 24. The CDR3: CAISVWVPSAGAQKVTDTQYF. The CDR3 nucleotides read TGTGCCATCAGTGTTTGGGTACCCTCGGCGGGAGCCCAAAAGGTCACAGATACGCAGTATTTT.

The rearrangement uses TRBV20-1 and TRBJ2-3; D is possibly TRBD1 (6 bases). The V gene lost 4 bases and the J gene lost 0 bases, with 11 bases spanning the gap. Germline lookup yields CDR1 DFQATT and CDR2 SNEGSKA (reference sequence). The CDR3 loop spans 14 amino acids. In nucleotides, the CDR3 is TGCAGTGCTATGGGGGCTCTGAGCACAGATACGCAGTATTTT. It translates to CSAMGALSTDTQYF.

Worth noting for this clonotype: A read error is possible here, since a much larger clone lies one base away. J is TRBJ2-1 and V is TRBV20-1, with 14 bases fitting TRBD2. This CDR3 comprises 17 residues. CDR1 is DFQATT and CDR2 is SNEGSKA in the germline V gene (reference sequence). DNA of the CDR3: TGCTGTGCTAGGGGACTAGCGGGAGTGTCCTCCTACAATGAGCAGTTCTTC. It translates to CCARGLAGVSSYNEQFF.

The genes are TRBV10-3 and TRBJ2-7; possible D gene TRBD2, 6 bases. Germline V gene sequence: CDR1 ENHRY, CDR2 SYGVKD. V was shortened by 0 bases and J by 5 bases, with 14 bases between the two germline ends. The length of the CDR3 is 15 residues. The CDR3 reads CAISESAPGGNEQYF. The CDR3 DNA follows: TGTGCCATCAGTGAGTCGGCTCCGGGCGGGAACGAGCAGTACTTC.

Only a few counts were recorded for this clonotype. The chain joins TRBV5-1 to TRBJ2-3, with TRBD2 matching over 10 bases. This CDR3 comprises 16 residues. CDR1 and CDR2 from the germline V gene are SGHRS and YFSETQ. After removal of 4 bases from V and 2 bases from J, the junction contained 7 bases not matched to a gene. For the CDR3, the DNA is TGCGCCAGCAGCCCCCGTAGCGGGGGGAACACAGATACGCAGTATTTT. The encoded protein is CASSPRSGGNTDTQYF.

This clonotype is a singleton in its sample. The chain recombines TRBV9 with TRBJ2-1; TRBD2 is a possible D gene (6 bases). V was shortened by 4 bases and J by 5 bases, with 19 bases between the two germline ends. The CDR3 is made up of 16 amino acids. Germline CDR1 reads SGDLS; CDR2 reads YYNGEE. CDR3 nucleotides: TGTGCCAGCAGCCCCGGGGGTGGGACCGCTAACAATGAGCAGTTCTTC. Its translation is CASSPGGGTANNEQFF.

The chain uses TRBV3-1 and TRBJ2-1; possible D gene TRBD1, 6 bases. V lost 3 bases and J lost 6, with 15 bases in between. The CDR3 length is 15 residues. Germline V gene data show CDR1 as LGHDT and CDR2 as YNNKEL (reference sequence). The CDR3 nucleotides are TGTGCCAGCAGCCAGGGAGCCAGAGGGGGCAATGAGCAGTTCTTC. Translating it yields CASSQGARGGNEQFF.

The V gene is TRBV6-5, the J gene TRBJ2-3; TRBD2 matches 7 bases. CDR1 and CDR2 (germline): MNHEY, SVGAGI. J was trimmed by 3 bases and V by 2 bases; bases with no gene match: 2. The CDR3 has 14 amino acids. The CDR3 here is CASSYREGTDTQYF. DNA for the CDR3: TGTGCCAGCAGTTACAGGGAGGGGACAGATACGCAGTATTTT.

The chain uses TRBV2 and TRBJ1-6; D gene ambiguous. The CDR3 length is 12 residues. V lost 6 bases and J 15 bases, leaving 15 bases between the germline ends. Germline V gene lookup returns CDR1 SNHLY and CDR2 FYNNEI. The CDR3 is CASRTGPRRLHF. The CDR3 DNA sequence: TGTGCCAGCAGGACCGGACCGCGACGCCTCCACTTT.

The chain joins TRBV27 to TRBJ2-2, with 10 bases aligning to TRBD2. The CDR3 totals 15 residues. The germline CDR1 and CDR2 sequences are MNHEY and SMNVEV (reference sequence). Trimming cost V 2 bases and J 7 bases; bases outside gene matches: 4. The CDR3 protein is CASSLLAGDFGELFF. CDR3 nucleotide sequence: TGTGCCAGCAGTTTACTAGCGGGAGACTTCGGGGAGCTGTTTTTT.

This chain connects TRBV12-3 or TRBV12-4 to TRBJ2-7; no clear D gene. Deletions cut 6 bases from V and 6 bases from J, with 15 bases between. The CDR3 has 13 residues. The CDR3 nucleotides are TGTGCCAGCAGCCTAACTTCCTCCCGCGAGCAGTACTTC. Protein: CASSLTSSREQYF.

V is TRBV12-3 or TRBV12-4 and J is TRBJ1-4; no clear D. The CDR3 is 15 residues long. Trimming took 7 bases from V and 4 from J, leaving 16 bases between them. CDR3 loop: CASTVPLGGNEKLFF. As DNA, the CDR3 is TGTGCCAGCACCGTACCACTCGGCGGTAATGAAAAACTGTTTTTT.

The CDR3: CASSQEWIFAGGRLTDTQYF. Written as DNA, the CDR3 is TGCGCCAGCAGCCAAGAATGGATCTTCGCGGGAGGGCGTCTCACAGATACGCAGTATTTT. J is TRBJ2-3 and V is TRBV4-3; 9 nucleotides agree with TRBD2. The germline V gene encodes CDR1 LGHNA and CDR2 YSLEER. The CDR3 extends over 20 amino acids. V gave up 0 bases and J gave up 2 bases; unmatched junction bases: 15.

This clonotype was picked up a small number of times. The chain recombines TRBV20-1 with TRBJ2-1; D is unresolved. Trimming took 1 base from V and 0 from J, leaving 7 bases between them. Germline V lookup: CDR1 DFQATT, CDR2 SNEGSKA (reference sequence). The CDR3 loop spans 14 amino acids. This chain's CDR3 is CSARVGGSYNEQFF. The DNA for the CDR3 is TGCAGTGCTAGAGTAGGCGGCTCCTACAATGAGCAGTTCTTC.

The chain joins TRBV5-1 to TRBJ2-1, with D possibly matching TRBD2 (6 bases). This CDR3 is built from 16 residues. Germline-derived CDR1 and CDR2 are SGHRS and YFSETQ. V was trimmed by 2 bases and J by 4 bases, leaving 16 bases between them. The CDR3 loop reads CASSLSSGGTYNEQFF. CDR3 nucleotides: TGCGCCAGCAGCTTATCGTCCGGCGGGACTTACAATGAGCAGTTCTTC.

This clonotype appeared a few times. The rearrangement joins TRBV5-6 to TRBJ1-1; no definite D call. The V end lost 4 bases, the J end lost 8 bases, and 18 bases lay between the germline ends. This CDR3 has 14 residues. From germline, CDR1 is SGHDT and CDR2 YYEEEE. CDR3 sequence: CASSDIDGVTEAFF. The CDR3 DNA sequence: TGTGCCAGCAGCGACATCGACGGAGTTACCGAAGCTTTCTTT. Variable domain in full (rest from reference TRBV5-6 and TRBJ1-1): DAGVTQSPTHLIKTRGQQVTLRCSPKSGHDTVSWYQQALGQGPQFIFQYYEEEERQRGNFPDRFSGHQFPNYSSELNVNALLLGDSALYLCASSDIDGVTEAFFGQGTRLTVV.

This clonotype was seen a handful of times. This rearrangement joins TRBV6-1 to TRBJ2-3; 9 bases are shared with TRBD1. Per germline, CDR1 MNHNS and CDR2 SASEGT. CDR3 size: 16 residues. V trimming: 5 bases; J trimming: 7 bases; junction bases outside the gene matches: 13. The CDR3 nucleotides read TGTGCCAGCAGTCCAAATAGGGGACAGGGCCCCTATACGCAGTATTTT. It codes for CASSPNRGQGPYTQYF.